These 20 T cell receptor beta chains originate from one sample sequenced in a study of T cells in Graves' hyperthyroidism and ophthalmopathy. TCR beta CDR3 sequences were amplified from RNA transcripts. HTBI primers drove first-round RT-PCR of the TCR CDR3. MiXCR, applied by TCRdb to the multiplex PCR reads, yields one record per CDR3 protein. The sample holds some 350,000 distinct CDR3 sequences, about a fifth seen once. Specimen: blood. These TCRs come from a young woman with Graves' hyperthyroidism.

On this clonotype itself: Sequence at one end of the junction differs from germline and may be a read error. V gene TRBV7-2 combines with J gene TRBJ1-5, with TRBD1 identical over 7 bases. Germline lookup yields CDR1 SGHTA and CDR2 FQGNSA. The CDR3 is 14 amino acids. In nucleotides, the CDR3 is TGTGCCAGCAGCCCCGGGACAGTAAATCAGCCCCATCATTTT. Translated, it gives CASSPGTVNQPHHF.

This clonotype has a count of ten or more. The chain carries TRBV7-9 and TRBJ2-7, with D tentatively TRBD1 (6 bases). Germline CDR1 is SEHNR and CDR2 is FQNEAQ (reference sequence). The CDR3 spans 14 residues. V was trimmed by 5 bases and J by 0 bases, leaving 11 bases between them. The CDR3 sequence is CASSPRQVSYEQYF. CDR3 nucleotides: TGTGCCAGCAGCCCTCGACAGGTCTCCTACGAGCAGTACTTC.

In this sample, this clonotype turned up many times. The chain is built from TRBV27 and TRBJ1-2, with a weak D call TRBD1 (6 bases). Germline loops: CDR1 MNHEY, CDR2 SMNVEV (reference sequence). Deletions cut 2 bases from V and 3 bases from J, with 19 bases between. The CDR3 contains 17 residues. The CDR3: CASSLTRGASHYYGYTF. The CDR3 nucleotides read TGTGCCAGCAGTTTAACGCGGGGGGCTTCGCATTACTATGGCTACACCTTC.

This clonotype was picked up many times. V gene TRBV11-2 combines with J gene TRBJ2-5; 7 bases fit TRBD1. The V and J ends lost 1 base and 5 bases, in that order; junction bases with no gene match: 10. This CDR3 is 16 amino acids long. In germline, CDR1 is SGHAT, CDR2 FQNNGV. The CDR3 DNA follows: TGTGCCAGCAGCTTAGCCAAGGGGGCAGCGGCGGAGACCCAGTACTTC. Translation: CASSLAKGAAAETQYF.

This clonotype was detected only once. This sequence may be a read error, since a much larger clone differs from it by one base. The V gene is TRBV11-2, the J gene TRBJ1-1; the match to TRBD1 covers 8 bases. The CDR3 consists of 16 residues. From germline, CDR1 is SGHAT and CDR2 FQNNGV. The CDR3 coding sequence is TGTGCCAGCAGCTTGGGACAGGCAAATTGGTACACTGAATCTTTCTTT. Its protein is CASSLGQANWYTESFF.

Many counts were recorded for this clonotype. The J gene is TRBJ1-5, the V gene TRBV20-1; D remains unclear. Trimming took off 5 bases at V and 4 bases at J, with 12 bases between the two ends. This CDR3 spans 13 amino acids. Germline assignment: CDR1 DFQATT and CDR2 SNEGSKA (reference sequence). The CDR3 coding sequence is TGCAGTGCTCATCACGACGGGAATCAGCCCCAGCATTTT. Translated: CSAHHDGNQPQHF.

The V gene is TRBV5-1, the J gene TRBJ2-2; D is unclear. From germline, CDR1 is SGHRS and CDR2 YFSETQ. The CDR3 consists of 13 residues. The V gene lost 2 bases and the J gene lost 6 bases, with 8 bases spanning the gap. CDR3 sequence: CASSLRVPGELFF. The CDR3 coding sequence is TGCGCCAGCAGCTTACGGGTGCCCGGGGAGCTGTTTTTT. Combining the CDR3 with reference TRBV5-1 and TRBJ2-2 gives the whole variable domain KAGVTQTPRYLIKTRGQQVTLSCSPISGHRSVSWYQQTPGQGLQFLFEYFSETQRNKGNFPGRFSGRQFSNSRSEMNVSTLELGDSALYLCASSLRVPGELFFGEGSRLTVL.

There are many counts of this clonotype. The chain combines TRBV4-1 with TRBJ1-5; D remains unclear. The ends were cut back, 0 bases at V and 4 bases at J, with 7 bases in the middle. This CDR3 has 14 residues. Looked up from germline, CDR1 is MGHRA and CDR2 is YSYEKL. Here the CDR3 reads CASSQDFGNQPQHF. DNA for the CDR3: TGCGCCAGCAGCCAAGACTTCGGGAATCAGCCCCAGCATTTT.

Only a few counts were recorded for this clonotype. The chain joins TRBV7-2 to TRBJ1-2; 7 bases align to TRBD1. The CDR3 is 14 amino acids. Trimming at V came to 5 bases and at J to 4 bases, leaving 7 bases not matched to a gene. In germline, CDR1 is SGHTA, CDR2 FQGNSA. CDR3 loop: CASSTDRAGYGYTF. CDR3 DNA: TGTGCCAGCAGCACCGACAGGGCTGGCTATGGCTACACCTTC.

This clonotype was recorded at least ten times. This chain's CDR3 is CASSFPVAGPSYEQYF. The CDR3 DNA reads TGTGCCAGCAGCTTCCCCGTGGCGGGACCCTCCTACGAGCAGTACTTC. V and J are TRBV11-1 and TRBJ2-7, with TRBD2 as a possible D gene (6 bases). CDR1 is SGHAT, CDR2 FQDESV, per germline (reference sequence). The CDR3 totals 16 residues. Trimming removed 3 bases at V and 0 bases at J, with 15 bases between.

This clonotype occurred many times. This chain joins TRBV11-2 and TRBJ2-2, with a possible D match to TRBD2 (6 bases). Trimming removed 4 bases from V and 0 bases from J, with 15 bases in between. CDR3 size: 17 residues. Germline CDR1 and CDR2: SGHAT and FQNNGV. The CDR3: CASSSWRDHANTGELFF. The CDR3 coding sequence is TGTGCCAGCAGCTCTTGGAGGGACCATGCGAACACCGGGGAGCTGTTTTTT. The full variable domain, completed using reference TRBV11-2 and TRBJ2-2, is EAGVAQSPRYKIIEKRQSVAFWCNPISGHATLYWYQQILGQGPKLLIQFQNNGVVDDSQLPKDRFSAERLKGVDSTLKIQPAKLEDSAVYLCASSSWRDHANTGELFFGEGSRLTVL.

In its sample, this clonotype was seen many times. The J gene is TRBJ1-1, the V gene TRBV11-2; D unresolved. V was cut by 5 bases and J by 1 base, with 11 bases left in between. Germline V gene data show CDR1 as SGHAT and CDR2 as FQNNGV. The CDR3 loop spans 14 amino acids. CDR3 sequence reads: CASSPRGSNTEAFF. For the CDR3, the DNA is TGTGCCAGCAGCCCTCGCGGTTCGAACACTGAAGCTTTCTTT.

This chain links TRBV12-3 or TRBV12-4 with TRBJ2-7, with TRBD2 identical over 7 bases. Trimming cost V 5 bases and J 7 bases; bases outside gene matches: 5. The CDR3 runs to 12 residues. CDR3 sequence (DNA): TGTGCCAGCAGTCAACTAGCGTGGGAGCAGTACTTC. Translation gives CASSQLAWEQYF.

In its sample, this clonotype was seen many times. The chain is built from TRBV27 and TRBJ1-1; maybe TRBD1 (5 bases). CDR1 is MNHEY and CDR2 is SMNVEV in the germline V gene (reference sequence). This CDR3 comprises 15 residues. Trimming removed 0 bases at V and 0 bases at J, with 8 bases between. The CDR3 sequence: CASSLSGGLNTEAFF. In DNA, the CDR3 is TGTGCCAGCAGTTTATCCGGGGGGTTGAACACTGAAGCTTTCTTT.

This clonotype was recorded many times. This rearrangement joins TRBV5-1 to TRBJ1-2; the match to TRBD1 covers 7 bases. V trimming: 4 bases; J trimming: 3 bases; junction bases outside the gene matches: 12. The CDR3 is 16 residues long. Germline CDR1 and CDR2: SGHRS and YFSETQ. CDR3 coding DNA: TGCGCCAGCAGCCCCAGGCCCGACAGGGTAGACTATGGCTACACCTTC. Translation gives CASSPRPDRVDYGYTF.

This clonotype was counted at least ten times. CDR3 loop: CASNPTGTSGVYEQYF. DNA for the CDR3: TGCGCCAGCAACCCGACTGGGACTAGCGGGGTATACGAGCAGTACTTC. The chain carries TRBV5-1 and TRBJ2-7; the match to TRBD2 covers 13 bases. The CDR3 is 16 amino acids. V shed 6 bases and J 4 bases; nucleotides not matched to a gene: 10. Germline V gene lookup returns CDR1 SGHRS and CDR2 YFSETQ. Full variable domain (rest looked up from reference TRBV5-1 and TRBJ2-7): KAGVTQTPRYLIKTRGQQVTLSCSPISGHRSVSWYQQTPGQGLQFLFEYFSETQRNKGNFPGRFSGRQFSNSRSEMNVSTLELGDSALYLCASNPTGTSGVYEQYFGPGTRLTVT.

This clonotype showed up many times. An end of the junction does not agree with germline; a read error may underlie this. J is TRBJ2-6 and V is TRBV6-5, with D hard to call. CDR1 and CDR2 (germline): MNHEY, SVGAGI. This CDR3 spans 15 amino acids. CDR3 sequence reads: CAGSYASSGANVLTF. CDR3 sequence (DNA): TGTGCCGGCAGTTACGCGTCCTCTGGGGCCAACGTCCTGACTTTC.

This clonotype was counted ten times or more. The genes are TRBV12-3 or TRBV12-4 and TRBJ2-2, with D unclear. The CDR3 extends over 13 amino acids. The V gene lost 1 base and the J gene lost 4 bases, with 4 bases spanning the gap. The CDR3 sequence: CASSLEITGELFF. In DNA, the CDR3 is TGTGCCAGCAGTTTAGAGATCACCGGGGAGCTGTTTTTT.

This clonotype was picked up one time. The chain uses TRBV27 and TRBJ2-7; D is unclear. Trimming removed 10 bases at V and 3 bases at J, with 25 bases between. Germline V gene lookup returns CDR1 MNHEY and CDR2 SMNVEV (reference sequence). This CDR3 has 16 amino acids. The CDR3 protein is CATPLPIPGRYYEQYF. CDR3 nucleotide sequence: TGTGCCACTCCCCTGCCCATTCCCGGCCGGTACTACGAGCAGTACTTC.

The sample holds a few counts of this clonotype. V is TRBV2 and J is TRBJ2-5; D might be TRBD2 (6 bases). The CDR3 has 21 amino acids. Between the trimmed V and J ends, which lost 3 bases and 7 bases, there was a span of 36 bases. CDR1 SNHLY and CDR2 FYNNEI come from the germline V gene. The CDR3 loop is CASSEGTYPIRRHTWERTQYF. The DNA of the CDR3 is TGTGCCAGCAGTGAGGGGACTTACCCCATCCGCCGACATACTTGGGAAAGGACCCAGTACTTC.